The 32 T cell receptor beta chains listed next were all sequenced from one sample in a study of blood T cell repertoires in COVID-19. Clones were read by immunoSEQ multiplex PCR, and TCRdb kept only the in-frame ones, dropping some. The top ten clones hold around 2% of a sample with 220,000 or so clones, roughly 83% of them seen once. Sequencing was carried out using PBMCs or T cells enriched from blood (not recorded which). The receptors originated from a woman aged 45-59 years who had recovered from COVID-19.

J is TRBJ2-7 and V is TRBV4-1, with 9 bases identical to TRBD1. The CDR3 totals 15 residues. The V gene end was trimmed by 3 bases and the J gene end by 3 bases; junction bases not matched to a gene: 6. The germline gives CDR1 MGHRA, CDR2 YSYEKL. Written as DNA, the CDR3 is TGCGCCAGCAGCCAGCCGGGACAGGGAAACTACGAGCAGTACTTC. This encodes CASSQPGQGNYEQYF.

The rearrangement joins TRBV6-5 to TRBJ2-7; D unclear. V gave up 6 bases and J gave up 2 bases, with 14 bases separating them. The CDR3 has 14 amino acids. The germline gives CDR1 MNHEY, CDR2 SVGAGI. CDR3 sequence (DNA): TGTGCCAGCAGAACGAACTTTGACACCTACGAGCAGTACTTC. Protein: CASRTNFDTYEQYF.

The gene calls are TRBV12-3 or TRBV12-4 and TRBJ1-2, with D possibly being TRBD1 (6 bases). V dropped 1 base and J dropped 8 bases, with 11 bases sitting between them. CDR3 length: 13 residues. The CDR3 here is CASSLGGPKGYTF. The CDR3 region has the DNA TGTGCCAGCAGTTTAGGGGGGCCTAAGGGCTACACCTTC.

This clone was counted between two and nine times. The CDR3 region has the DNA TGTGCCAGCTCACCAGGGGGCCCCTACGAGCAGTACTTC. Its protein is CASSPGGPYEQYF. The rearrangement links TRBV18 to TRBJ2-7; D may be TRBD1 (6 bases). The CDR3 is 13 amino acids. The V end was cut by 2 bases, the J end by 2 bases, with 7 bases between. Germline CDR1 is KGHSH and CDR2 is LQKENI.

The rearrangement uses TRBV21-1 and TRBJ1-4. TRBV21-1 is described as a pseudogene. The CDR3 is 17 amino acids. The CDR3 nucleotides read TGTGCCAGTGCCCGAACCGGTAGCAGGCGGGTTTGTGAAAAACTGTTTTTT. Protein: CASARTGSRRVCEKLFF.

The chain uses TRBV30 and TRBJ1-2; D uncertain. The CDR3 totals 12 residues. CDR1 is GTSNPN, CDR2 SVGIG, per germline (reference sequence). The chain's CDR3 is CMGRRTDYGYTF. CDR3 coding DNA: TGTATGGGGAGAAGGACTGACTATGGCTACACCTTC.

V gene TRBV7-6 combines with J gene TRBJ2-7; 9 bases are shared with TRBD1. Unmatched junction bases numbered 7, after V lost 5 bases and J lost 5 bases. This CDR3 is built from 14 residues. Germline-derived CDR1 and CDR2 are SGHVS and FNYEAQ. The CDR3 DNA follows: TGTGCCAGCAGCCCCCGACAGGGGGTCGACGAGCAGTACTTC. Translation gives CASSPRQGVDEQYF. The variable domain in full, completed from reference TRBV7-6 and TRBJ2-7, reads GAGVSQSPRYKVTKRGQDVALRCDPISGHVSLYWYRQALGQGPEFLTYFNYEAQQDKSGLPNDRFSAERPEGSISTLTIQRTEQRDSAMYRCASSPRQGVDEQYFGPGTRLTVT.

This chain joins TRBV27 and TRBJ2-2; D gene unclear. V was clipped by 6 bases and J by 5 bases, with 7 bases between them. The CDR3 sequence is 12 residues long. From germline, CDR1 is MNHEY and CDR2 SMNVEV (reference sequence). The CDR3 region is CASRFLTGELFF. The CDR3 bases are TGTGCCAGCAGATTCTTAACCGGGGAGCTGTTTTTT.

This chain links TRBV7-2 with TRBJ1-5, with D uncertain. The CDR3 is 14 residues long. V lost 2 bases and J lost 2, with 7 bases in between. Per the germline V gene, CDR1 is SGHTA and CDR2 is FQGNSA. In nucleotides, the CDR3 is TGTGCCAGCAGCTTATCCCGGGGCAATCAGCCCCAGCATTTT. The encoded protein is CASSLSRGNQPQHF.

The chain joins TRBV28 to TRBJ2-5; 9 bases map to TRBD1. CDR1 MDHEN and CDR2 SYDVKM come from the germline V gene. The CDR3 extends over 18 amino acids. With V trimmed by 2 bases and J by 0 bases, 10 bases remained unmatched. CDR3 amino acids: CASSLGGTGPVHQETQYF. As DNA, the CDR3 is TGTGCCAGCAGTTTAGGGGGGACAGGGCCCGTTCACCAAGAGACCCAGTACTTC.

The chain links TRBV3-1 (or the pseudogene TRBV3-2) to TRBJ1-1, with D possibly matching TRBD1 (6 bases). The CDR3 has 14 amino acids. The germline V gene encodes CDR1 LGHDT and CDR2 YNNKEL (reference sequence). Trimming shortened V by 1 base and J by 0 bases, and 6 bases separated the two germline ends. The CDR3 region has the DNA TGTGCCAGCAGCCAAGGGGGGCTGAACACTGAAGCTTTCTTT. Protein: CASSQGGLNTEAFF.

Of note for this clone: The junction shows a germline mismatch at one end, possibly a read error. V usage is TRBV5-1 and J usage is TRBJ1-3; weak D call: TRBD1 (6 bases). Germline V gene lookup returns CDR1 SGHRS and CDR2 YFSETQ. The CDR3 is made up of 14 amino acids. The CDR3 DNA follows: TGCGCCAGCAGCTTGACAGGGTTTGGAGACACCATATATTTT. Translated, it gives CASSLTGFGDTIYF.

The rearrangement uses TRBV20-1 and TRBJ2-7; possible D gene TRBD2, 5 bases. V was trimmed by 3 bases and J by 3 bases, leaving 15 bases between them. The CDR3 consists of 14 residues. Germline V gene lookup returns CDR1 DFQATT and CDR2 SNEGSKA (reference sequence). The CDR3 nucleotides read TGCAGTGCTAGTTCCGCTAGCCGACGCTACGAGCAGTACTTC. Amino acids: CSASSASRRYEQYF.

V is TRBV4-3 and J is TRBJ1-1; TRBD1 agrees at 7 bases. From germline, CDR1 is LGHNA and CDR2 YSLEER. Trimming cost V 4 bases and J 3 bases; bases outside gene matches: 8. This CDR3 region has 15 residues. CDR3 loop: CASSPRQTGDTEAFF. For the CDR3, the DNA is TGCGCCAGCAGCCCCCGCCAAACAGGGGACACTGAAGCTTTCTTT.

This chain connects TRBV28 to TRBJ1-2, with TRBD1 matching 10 bases. The J segment lost 5 bases and the V segment lost 5 bases, leaving 5 bases of the junction unmatched. Germline assignment: CDR1 MDHEN and CDR2 SYDVKM. The CDR3 length is 14 residues. CDR3 loop: CASSGTGVRYGYTF. The CDR3 DNA is TGTGCCAGCAGTGGGACAGGGGTGAGGTATGGCTACACCTTC.

With respect to this clone: At one boundary the junction diverges from the germline segment, which might be a read error. The chain is built from TRBV28 and TRBJ1-2; no definite D call. The length of the CDR3 is 14 residues. Germline CDR1 MDHEN, CDR2 SYDVKM. CDR3 amino acids: CASSLFSTVSYCTF. As DNA, the CDR3 is TGTGCCAGCAGCTTATTTTCTACAGTGAGTTATTGCACCTTC.

This chain connects TRBV11-2 to TRBJ2-3; 7 nucleotides align to TRBD2. After removal of 0 bases from V and 2 bases from J, the junction contained 5 bases not matched to a gene. CDR3 length: 16 residues. Per germline, CDR1 SGHAT and CDR2 FQNNGV. CDR3 nucleotides: TGTGCCAGCAGCTTAGACGGGCTAGCGGACACAGATACGCAGTATTTT. Encoded protein: CASSLDGLADTDTQYF.

The chain has TRBV5-1 and TRBJ1-2; 9 bases align to TRBD1. Germline trimming cut 3 bases from V and 4 bases from J; bases unmatched to any gene: 7. The CDR3 spans 15 residues. The germline V gene encodes CDR1 SGHRS and CDR2 YFSETQ. CDR3 region: CASSSTGGSLYGYTF. In DNA form, the CDR3 reads TGCGCCAGCAGCTCGACAGGGGGGAGTCTCTATGGCTACACCTTC.

The rearrangement links TRBV11-2 to TRBJ1-2, with 9 bases lining up with TRBD1. Trimming at V came to 1 base and at J to 1 base, leaving 4 bases not matched to a gene. Looked up from germline, CDR1 is SGHAT and CDR2 is FQNNGV. The CDR3 has 16 amino acids. Written as DNA, the CDR3 is TGTGCCAGCAGCTTAGCCGGGACAGGGTTTAACTATGGCTACACCTTC. This sequence encodes CASSLAGTGFNYGYTF.

This clone was seen a handful of times. The chain couples TRBV4-1 to TRBJ2-1; TRBD1 matches 7 bases. V shed 3 bases and J 4 bases; nucleotides not matched to a gene: 6. In germline, CDR1 is MGHRA, CDR2 YSYEKL. The CDR3 has 15 residues. Here the CDR3 reads CASSQTGTEYNEQFF. DNA of the CDR3: TGCGCCAGCAGCCAGACCGGGACAGAGTACAATGAGCAGTTCTTC.

The gene calls are TRBV9 and TRBJ1-6; D is uncertain. Germline CDR1 reads SGDLS; CDR2 reads YYNGEE. The CDR3 runs to 15 residues. The V end lost 0 bases, the J end lost 9 bases, and 13 bases lay between the germline ends. CDR3 DNA: TGTGCCAGCAGCGTAGCTACGGGCAGCGGTTCACCCCTCCACTTT. This translates into CASSVATGSGSPLHF.

V gene TRBV9 combines with J gene TRBJ1-1, with D perhaps TRBD1 (5 bases). V dropped 4 bases and J dropped 1 base, with 14 bases sitting between them. The CDR3 extends over 15 amino acids. Germline V gene sequence: CDR1 SGDLS, CDR2 YYNGEE. The CDR3: CASSPRGGRNTEAFF. As DNA, the CDR3 is TGTGCCAGCAGCCCCCGCGGGGGAAGGAACACTGAAGCTTTCTTT.

The J gene is TRBJ2-1, the V gene TRBV7-2, with TRBD2 matching 9 bases. After removal of 1 base from V and 4 bases from J, the junction contained 5 bases not matched to a gene. This CDR3 contains 16 residues. Germline CDR1 is SGHTA and CDR2 is FQGNSA. The CDR3 DNA follows: TGTGCCAGCAGCTTAGATTTAGCGGGAGTGTACAATGAGCAGTTCTTC. Residues: CASSLDLAGVYNEQFF.

This clone appeared a single time. The chain links TRBV11-2 to TRBJ2-3; TRBD2 aligns across 11 bases. Germline V gene sequence: CDR1 SGHAT, CDR2 FQNNGV. CDR3 length: 15 amino acids. With V trimmed by 8 bases and J by 2 bases, 6 bases remained unmatched. The CDR3 bases are TGTGCCAGCTTGGGACTAGCGGCCTCCACAGATACGCAGTATTTT. Translating gives CASLGLAASTDTQYF.

This clone appeared a few times. J is TRBJ2-6 and V is TRBV10-3, with D possibly being TRBD2 (6 bases). Trimming stripped 6 bases from V and 0 bases from J, with 12 bases between. CDR1 is ENHRY, CDR2 SYGVKD, per germline. The CDR3 spans 16 residues. CDR3 sequence (DNA): TGTGCCATCAGCCCGGCGGGGAGCTCTGGGGCCAACGTCCTGACTTTC. Its translation is CAISPAGSSGANVLTF.

V is TRBV10-3 and J is TRBJ2-7; the match to TRBD1 covers 7 bases. Trimming cost V 2 bases and J 4 bases; bases outside gene matches: 14. The CDR3 extends over 17 amino acids. The germline V gene encodes CDR1 ENHRY and CDR2 SYGVKD. CDR3 protein: CAISEPSIRDSPYEQYF. The CDR3 nucleotides read TGTGCCATCAGTGAGCCCTCGATTAGGGACAGTCCTTACGAGCAGTACTTC.

The rearrangement joins TRBV7-3 to TRBJ1-1; D is perhaps TRBD1 (5 bases). CDR3 length: 15 amino acids. Trimming cost V 0 bases and J 1 base, with 9 bases left between them. Germline V CDR1 and CDR2: SGHTA, FQGTGA. This CDR3 is CASSLTPDTNTEAFF. The CDR3 DNA follows: TGTGCCAGCAGCTTAACCCCGGACACGAACACTGAAGCTTTCTTT.

The chain recombines TRBV19 with TRBJ2-2; TRBD1 is a possible D gene (6 bases). With 7 bases removed from V and 0 bases from J, the gap between germline ends came to 15 bases. CDR3 length: 16 residues. Germline CDR1 reads LNHDA; CDR2 reads SQIVND (reference sequence). Here the CDR3 reads CASTLDSRANTGELFF. The CDR3, as DNA: TGTGCCAGTACACTGGACAGCCGCGCGAACACCGGGGAGCTGTTTTTT.

The rearrangement joins TRBV5-4 to TRBJ1-1; D might be TRBD1 (5 bases). Looked up from germline, CDR1 is SGHNT and CDR2 is YYREEE (reference sequence). The CDR3 totals 16 residues. V was shortened by 4 bases and J by 5 bases, with 21 bases between the two germline ends. CDR3 sequence (DNA): TGTGCCAGCAGCCCCTGGGGGAGGGATCCCAATACTGAAGCTTTCTTT. Its translation: CASSPWGRDPNTEAFF. Combining the CDR3 with reference TRBV5-4 and TRBJ1-1 gives the whole variable domain ETGVTQSPTHLIKTRGQQVTLRCSSQSGHNTVSWYQQALGQGPQFIFQYYREEENGRGNFPPRFSGLQFPNYSSELNVNALELDDSALYLCASSPWGRDPNTEAFFGQGTRLTVV.

The CDR3 sequence: CASSPWTVQNTEAFF. In DNA, the CDR3 is TGTGCCAGCAGTCCCTGGACAGTACAGAACACTGAAGCTTTCTTT. This chain connects TRBV27 to TRBJ1-1; D is possibly TRBD1 (6 bases). The CDR3 consists of 15 residues. CDR1 is MNHEY and CDR2 is SMNVEV in the germline V gene (reference sequence). Trimming removed 5 bases from V and 1 base from J, with 14 bases in between.

This clone has a single count. J is TRBJ1-6 and V is TRBV7-9, with no clear D. The CDR3 has 14 amino acids. The germline V gene has CDR1 SEHNR and CDR2 FQNEAQ (reference sequence). Deletions cut 2 bases from V and 6 bases from J, with 8 bases between. The CDR3 region is CASSLSRSNSPLHF. DNA of the CDR3: TGTGCCAGCAGCTTATCCAGAAGTAATTCACCCCTCCACTTT.

The rearrangement links TRBV4-3 to TRBJ1-6, with D tentatively TRBD1 (5 bases). The V gene lost 1 base and the J gene lost 3 bases, with 10 bases spanning the gap. Germline assignment: CDR1 LGHNA and CDR2 YSLEER. The CDR3 sequence is 16 residues long. CDR3 sequence (DNA): TGCGCCAGCAGCCAAGGACCTCAGGGCTATAATTCACCCCTCCACTTT. As protein: CASSQGPQGYNSPLHF.